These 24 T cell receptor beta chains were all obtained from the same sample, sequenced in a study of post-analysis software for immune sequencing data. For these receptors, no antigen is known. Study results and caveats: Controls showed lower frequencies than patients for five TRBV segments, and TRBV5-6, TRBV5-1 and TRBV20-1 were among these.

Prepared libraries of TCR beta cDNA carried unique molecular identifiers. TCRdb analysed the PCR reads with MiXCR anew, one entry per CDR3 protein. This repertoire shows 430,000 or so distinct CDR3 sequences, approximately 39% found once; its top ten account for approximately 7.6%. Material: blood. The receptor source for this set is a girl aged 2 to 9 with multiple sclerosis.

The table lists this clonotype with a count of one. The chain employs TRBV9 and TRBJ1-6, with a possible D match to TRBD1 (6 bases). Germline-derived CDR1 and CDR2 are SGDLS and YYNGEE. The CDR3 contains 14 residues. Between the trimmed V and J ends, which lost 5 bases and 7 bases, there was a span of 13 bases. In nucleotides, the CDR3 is TGTGCCAGCAGTTCTTTGGACAGCAATTCACCCCTCCACTTT. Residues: CASSSLDSNSPLHF.

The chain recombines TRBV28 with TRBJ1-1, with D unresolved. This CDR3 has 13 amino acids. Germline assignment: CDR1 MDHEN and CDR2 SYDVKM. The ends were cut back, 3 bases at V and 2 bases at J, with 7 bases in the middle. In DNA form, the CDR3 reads TGTGCCAGCAGTTTCGGGATTAACACTGAAGCTTTCTTT. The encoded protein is CASSFGINTEAFF.

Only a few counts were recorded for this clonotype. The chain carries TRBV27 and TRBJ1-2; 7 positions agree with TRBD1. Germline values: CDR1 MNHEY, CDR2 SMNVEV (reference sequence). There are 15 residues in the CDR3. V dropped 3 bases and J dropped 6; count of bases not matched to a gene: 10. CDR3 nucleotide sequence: TGTGCCAGCAGTTTCGGAGGGGGCGCATTCGATGGCTACACCTTC. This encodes CASSFGGGAFDGYTF.

The CDR3 sequence: CAISETRLETYEQYF. CDR3 in DNA: TGTGCCATCAGTGAGACACGGCTGGAAACCTACGAGCAGTACTTC. This chain joins TRBV10-3 and TRBJ2-7; D gene ambiguous. The V end lost 2 bases, the J end lost 2 bases, and 13 bases lay between the germline ends. The CDR3 consists of 15 residues. Germline CDR1 reads ENHRY; CDR2 reads SYGVKD.

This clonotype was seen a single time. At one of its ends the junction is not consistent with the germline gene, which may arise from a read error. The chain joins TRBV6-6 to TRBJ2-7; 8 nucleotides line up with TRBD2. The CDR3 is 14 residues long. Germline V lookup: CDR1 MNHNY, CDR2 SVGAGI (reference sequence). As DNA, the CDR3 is TGTGCCAGCAGTTACCGTAGCGGGAACTACGAGCAGTACTTT. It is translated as CASSYRSGNYEQYF.

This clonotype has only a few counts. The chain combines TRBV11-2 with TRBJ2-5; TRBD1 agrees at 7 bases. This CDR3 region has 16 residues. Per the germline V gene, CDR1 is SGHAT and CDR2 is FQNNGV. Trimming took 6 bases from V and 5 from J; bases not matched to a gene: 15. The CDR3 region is CASSLGSGQPIETQYF. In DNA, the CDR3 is TGTGCCAGCAGTCTTGGATCGGGACAGCCTATTGAGACCCAGTACTTC.

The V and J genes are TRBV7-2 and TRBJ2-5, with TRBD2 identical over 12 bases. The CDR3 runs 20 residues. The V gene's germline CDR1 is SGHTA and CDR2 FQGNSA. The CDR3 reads CATKISKTSGSITVYNEQYF. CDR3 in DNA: TGTGCTACCAAGATTAGTAAGACTAGCGGGAGTATTACCGTCTACAATGAGCAGTACTTC.

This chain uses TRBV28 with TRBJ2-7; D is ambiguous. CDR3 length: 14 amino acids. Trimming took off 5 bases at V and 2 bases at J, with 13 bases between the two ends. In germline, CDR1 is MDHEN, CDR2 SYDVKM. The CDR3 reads CASSVPESAYEQYF. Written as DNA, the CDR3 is TGTGCCAGCAGTGTACCGGAATCCGCCTACGAGCAGTACTTC. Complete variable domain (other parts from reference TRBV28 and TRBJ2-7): DVKVTQSSRYLVKRTGEKVFLECVQDMDHENMFWYRQDPGLGLRLIYFSYDVKMKEKGDIPEGYSVSREKKERFSLILESASTNQTSMYLCASSVPESAYEQYFGPGTRLTVT.

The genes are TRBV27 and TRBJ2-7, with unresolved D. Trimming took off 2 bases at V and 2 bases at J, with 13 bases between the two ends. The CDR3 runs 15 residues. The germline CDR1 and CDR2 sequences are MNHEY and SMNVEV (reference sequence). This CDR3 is CASSLKGLTAYEQYF. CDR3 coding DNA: TGTGCCAGCAGTTTAAAAGGTCTGACCGCCTACGAGCAGTACTTC.

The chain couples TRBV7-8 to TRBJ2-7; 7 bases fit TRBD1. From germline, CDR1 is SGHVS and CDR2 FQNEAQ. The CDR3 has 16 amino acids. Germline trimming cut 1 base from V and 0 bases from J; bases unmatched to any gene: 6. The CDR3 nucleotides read TGTGCCAGCAGCTTAGGATGGGACAGAAGCTCCTACGAGCAGTACTTC. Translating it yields CASSLGWDRSSYEQYF.

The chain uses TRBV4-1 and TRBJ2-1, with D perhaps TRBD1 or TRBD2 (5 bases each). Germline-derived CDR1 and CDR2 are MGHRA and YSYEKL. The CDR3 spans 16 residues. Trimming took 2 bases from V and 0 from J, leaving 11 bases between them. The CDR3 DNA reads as TGCGCCAGCAGCCAACCGGGACGGGACTCCTACAATGAGCAGTTCTTC. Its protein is CASSQPGRDSYNEQFF.

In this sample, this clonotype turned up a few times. The CDR3 sequence: CASSLTAYTDTQYF. CDR3 nucleotides: TGCGCCAGCAGCCTTACAGCCTACACAGATACGCAGTATTTT. The genes are TRBV4-3 and TRBJ2-3, with unresolved D. The V and J ends lost 4 bases and 2 bases respectively, with 10 bases between them. CDR1 is LGHNA, CDR2 YSLEER, per germline. The CDR3 has 14 amino acids.

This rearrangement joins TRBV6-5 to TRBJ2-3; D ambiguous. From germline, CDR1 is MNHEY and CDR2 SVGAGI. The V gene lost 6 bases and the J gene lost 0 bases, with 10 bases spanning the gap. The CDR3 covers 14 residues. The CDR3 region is CASRTTVSTDTQYF. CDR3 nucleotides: TGTGCCAGCAGAACGACGGTTAGCACAGATACGCAGTATTTT.

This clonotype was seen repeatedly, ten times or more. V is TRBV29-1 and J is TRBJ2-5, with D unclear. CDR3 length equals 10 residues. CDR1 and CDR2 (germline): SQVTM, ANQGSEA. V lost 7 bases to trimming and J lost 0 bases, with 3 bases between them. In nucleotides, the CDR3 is TGCAGCGCTGACCAAGAGACCCAGTACTTC. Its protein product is CSADQETQYF.

The chain's CDR3 is CASTPGTDIQYF. The CDR3 DNA reads as TGTGCCAGCACCCCCGGGACGGACATTCAGTACTTC. The chain combines TRBV7-8 with TRBJ2-4; TRBD1 or TRBD2 may be the D gene (5 bases each). V was cut by 7 bases and J by 8 bases, with 12 bases left in between. CDR3 length equals 12 residues. The germline V gene has CDR1 SGHVS and CDR2 FQNEAQ.

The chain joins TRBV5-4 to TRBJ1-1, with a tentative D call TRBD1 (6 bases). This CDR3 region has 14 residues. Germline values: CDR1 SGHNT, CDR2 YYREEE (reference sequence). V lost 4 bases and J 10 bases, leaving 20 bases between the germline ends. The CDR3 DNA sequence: TGTGCCAGCAGCATATATGGACAGCCGGAGGGAGCTTTCTTT. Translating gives CASSIYGQPEGAFF.

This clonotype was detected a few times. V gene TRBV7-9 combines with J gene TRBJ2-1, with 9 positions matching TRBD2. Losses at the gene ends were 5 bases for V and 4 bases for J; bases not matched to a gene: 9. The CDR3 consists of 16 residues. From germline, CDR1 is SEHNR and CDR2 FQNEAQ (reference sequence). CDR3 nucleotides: TGTGCCAGCAGCCCACCGACTAGCGGACCGTACAATGAGCAGTTCTTC. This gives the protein CASSPPTSGPYNEQFF.

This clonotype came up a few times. CDR3 amino acids: CASSFAPLAGGDEQFF. The CDR3 region has the DNA TGTGCCAGCAGTTTCGCCCCCCTAGCGGGAGGCGATGAGCAGTTCTTC. The chain recombines TRBV28 with TRBJ2-1; 11 nucleotides line up with TRBD2. The CDR3 runs to 16 residues. CDR1 and CDR2 (germline): MDHEN, SYDVKM. After removal of 3 bases from V and 8 bases from J, the junction contained 9 bases not matched to a gene.

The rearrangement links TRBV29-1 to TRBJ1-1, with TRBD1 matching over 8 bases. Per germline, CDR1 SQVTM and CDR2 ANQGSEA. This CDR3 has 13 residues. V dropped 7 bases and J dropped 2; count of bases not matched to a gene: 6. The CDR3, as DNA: TGCAGCGGCACGGACAGGGCCAACACTGAAGCTTTCTTT. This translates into CSGTDRANTEAFF.

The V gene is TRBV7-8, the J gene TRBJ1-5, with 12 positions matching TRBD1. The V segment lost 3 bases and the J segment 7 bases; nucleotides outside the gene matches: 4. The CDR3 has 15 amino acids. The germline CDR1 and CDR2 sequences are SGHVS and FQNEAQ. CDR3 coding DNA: TGTGCCAGCAGCTTGCGGGACAGGGGGCACCAGCCCCAGCATTTT. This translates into CASSLRDRGHQPQHF.

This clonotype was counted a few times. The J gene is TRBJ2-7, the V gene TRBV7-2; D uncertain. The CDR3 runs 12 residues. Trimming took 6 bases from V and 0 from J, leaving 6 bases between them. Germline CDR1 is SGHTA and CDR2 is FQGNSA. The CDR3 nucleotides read TGTGCCAGCAGGCAAAGCTCCTACGAGCAGTACTTC. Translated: CASRQSSYEQYF.

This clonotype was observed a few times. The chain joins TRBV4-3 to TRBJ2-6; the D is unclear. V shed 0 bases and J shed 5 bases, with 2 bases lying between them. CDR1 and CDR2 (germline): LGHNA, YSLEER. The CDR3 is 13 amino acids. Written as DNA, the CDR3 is TGCGCCAGCAGCCAAGACTGGGCCAACGTCCTGACTTTC. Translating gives CASSQDWANVLTF.

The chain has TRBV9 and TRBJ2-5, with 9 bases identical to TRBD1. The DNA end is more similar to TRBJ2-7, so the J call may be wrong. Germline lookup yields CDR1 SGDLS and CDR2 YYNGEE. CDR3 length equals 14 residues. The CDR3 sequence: CASSEGQGRYEQYF. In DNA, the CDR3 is TGTGCCAGCAGCGAGGGACAGGGTCGTTACGAGCAGTACTTC.

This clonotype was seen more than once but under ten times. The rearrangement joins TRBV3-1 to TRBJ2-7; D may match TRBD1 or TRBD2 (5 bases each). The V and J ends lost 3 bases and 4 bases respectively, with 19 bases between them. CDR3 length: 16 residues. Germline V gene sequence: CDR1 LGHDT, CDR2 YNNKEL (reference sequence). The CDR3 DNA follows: TGTGCCAGCAGCCAGGGGTTTCGGGACCGAACGTACGAGCAGTACTTC. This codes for CASSQGFRDRTYEQYF.